This TCR beta chain derives from a study of response to subunit inactivated influenza vaccine (dated by TCRdb to 2017 to 2018). As for the study more broadly: Deep quantitative profiling of the T cell receptor repertoire was used in the study to follow responses to a trivalent subunit inactivated influenza vaccine. Points the paper makes about the study in general: According to the authors, only a limited number of new T cells may be recruited by each seasonal influenza vaccination.

Library method: RT-PCR. This sample was sequenced with an Illumina HiSeq 2500. Using fastp trimming at Q25 and MiXCR clonotype assembly, TCRdb reanalyzed the public sequencing data and kept in-frame beta chains. Records with the same CDR3 protein are collapsed into one entry carrying the most frequent genes and DNA. The sample data list 590,000 or so distinct CDR3 sequences, and 14% of these were observed just once. The ten largest make up 6% to 9.5% of the sample. Ten or more counts support this clonotype. The antigen this receptor binds is unknown. Base qualities are not provided; no much larger clone lies one nucleotide away. There are 13 amino acids in the CDR3, from cysteine to phenylalanine inclusive. Kept here is only the CDR3 DNA, which spans 39 bases and is read in frame from base 1. The germline V gene sets CDR1 to SGHTA and CDR2 to FQGNSA. V was cut back by 5 bases and J by 5 bases, leaving a gap of 12 bases between them.

The rearranged chain carries TRBV7-2 and TRBJ2-5; the D gene is perhaps TRBD1, on 6 matching bases. The TCR originated in a man aged 45-60 years who received an inactivated influenza vaccine. Donor details come from another sample of the same person, matched by shared clones. Sequenced material: PBMCs from blood, taken 14 to 15 days before vaccination. The CDR3 protein is CASSDHQGETQYF. The DNA sequence is given as TGTGCCAGCAGCGACCACCAGGGGGAGACCCAGTACTTC.